This T cell receptor beta chain is drawn from a study of CD8+ T cells in alopecia areata listed by TCRdb under 2018. At the level of the whole study: Skin from C3H/HeJ donors with spontaneous alopecia (roughly 6-13 months old) was grafted onto female C3H/HeJ recipients that were about 7-11 weeks old. In humans, TCRbeta sequencing was performed on scalp tissue and on sorted CD4+ and CD8+ peripheral blood T cells from healthy controls and from patients with patchy or totalis/universalis alopecia areata. Clonality in the scalp was compared among normal scalp (n=4), patchy alopecia areata scalp (n=8), and alopecia totalis/universalis scalp (n=8). Amplification of TCRbeta CDR3 regions was done by immunoSEQ multiplex PCR using 35 Vbeta forward primers and 13 Jbeta reverse primers. The RNA source kit depended on sample type: the PAXgene miRNA kit for fixed scalp, the miRNeasy kit for PBMCs, and the RNeasy kit for mouse skin. In both human patients and the C3H/HeJ mouse model, the study applied high-throughput TCRbeta sequencing to look at T cell clonal expansion in alopecia areata.

The sample holds a few counts of this clone. Its antigen is still unknown. Gene names and germline sequences refer to the mouse in this case. The read is 4 residues too short to cover the CDR3 end, so that end is filled in from the germline J gene. The sample carries other DNA sequences with the same CDR3. Pooled mouse cutaneous lymph node cells were stained for CD4, CD8alpha, NKG2D, NKG2ACE and other markers, then sorted on a BD Influx. The germline V gene sets CDR1 to NNHDY and CDR2 to SYVADS. The CDR3 holds 14 amino acids from the cysteine to the phenylalanine. Of the CDR3's DNA, 30 bases were read; they are in frame from base 1. V is trimmed back by 4 bases and J by 3 bases, and the junction contains 2 bases that no gene match accounts for. Study-wide findings and limitations: Shared TCR sequences between patients were less evident than in mice, which may be partly attributable to HLA diversity in the patient population. Compared with normal scalp, lesional scalp, particularly in alopecia totalis/universalis, had higher clonality and more expanded CD8+ clones, which suggests antigenic drive. Scalp TCR repertoire analysis is complicated because resident alphabeta T cells in normal human skin are also sequenced, whereas mouse skin is dominated by gammadelta T cells.

The library came from the immunoSEQ multiplex PCR assay. To provide template for TCR sequencing, every sample had RNA extracted and reverse transcribed into cDNA. First-strand cDNA was synthesized with SuperScript III using a 2:1 mix of oligo-dT and random hexamers. A synthetic immune receptor repertoire was used to assess amplification bias, and residual bias was removed computationally. Libraries were sequenced on Illumina HiSeq using 60 bp reads that covered the CDR3 and were read from J toward V. The original methods were these. After raw reads were preprocessed to remove errors, the CDR3 was defined following IMGT conventions as running from the conserved cysteine to phenylalanine. To get clonality, Shannon entropy was normalized by log2 of the number of productive unique TCRs and the result was subtracted from 1. CD4 or CD8 identity of scalp clones was inferred by cross-referencing scalp TCRbeta sequences with sorted blood CD4 and CD8 repertoires. Imported from immuneACCESS, the table was reduced by TCRdb to in-frame sequences with V and J called. These copies leave out some clones; in studies compared against another copy, an unresolved V gene accounts for under half, and the cause of the remainder is not known. Clonal size and the V and J genes are those of that table, whereas D and trimming came from the DNA. The table notes 270,000 or so clones here, none of them singletons. The top ten clones comprise approximately 1.2% of the sample.

The origin of this receptor is a C3H/HeJ mouse with alopecia areata. Mice belonging to this strain carry MHC haplotype H2-k. Recombination linked TRBV13-3 to TRBJ2-4, with 10 bases matching TRBD1. The specimen sequenced was CD4+ T cells sorted from a lymph node. The CDR3 in this case is CASSPDRGQNTLYF. The covered CDR3 bases are TGTGCCAGCAGTCCGGACAGGGGGCAAAAC. Where the CDR3 stops, the reference TRBV13-3 and TRBJ2-4 genes take over; the full variable domain is EAAVTQSPRSKVAVTGGKVTLSCHQTNNHDYMYWYRQDTGHGLRLIHYSYVADSTEKGDIPDGYKASRPSQENFSLILELASLSQTAVYFCASSPDRGQNTLYFGAGTRLSVL.